Listed below are T cell receptor beta chains from one sample, sequenced in a study of T cells in Graves' hyperthyroidism and ophthalmopathy. TCRdb fed the multiplex PCR reads into MiXCR, producing one record per CDR3 protein. The top ten hold less than 4.5% of the sample, which has approximately 640,000 distinct CDR3 sequences, 15% to 20% seen once. The sequenced sample was blood. The receptor source for this set is a woman aged 30 to 39 with Graves' hyperthyroidism. Each CDR3 is given with its conserved first and last residue. D genes are given only for firm matches. Some rows have no size entry. The others give once, few or many, or a class for an expanded clone.

D,J,V,size,DNA,CDR3
-,TRBJ2-7,TRBV5-1,many,TGCGCCAGCAGCTTGGATGGGGACGAGCAGTACTTC,CASSLDGDEQYF
TRBD2,TRBJ2-5,TRBV5-4,once,TGTGCCAGCAGTCAAAGCGGGAGGGGAGGAGAGACCCAGTACTTC,CASSQSGRGGETQYF
TRBD2,TRBJ2-1,TRBV5-1,many,TGCGCCAGCAGCTCCGGGACTAGCGGGAGGCAGCAGTTCTTC,CASSSGTSGRQQFF
-,TRBJ1-3,TRBV4-3,-,TGCGCCAGCAGTCAAGAAATCAGGGTTGGAAACACCATATATTTT,CASSQEIRVGNTIYF
TRBD2,TRBJ2-7,TRBV7-2,many,TGTGCCAGCAGCTTAGCGACGTCGGGCGGGAGGGCCCTAGGGGAGCAGTACTTC,CASSLATSGGRALGEQYF
-,TRBJ2-2,TRBV5-1,-,TGCGCCAGCAGCTTTTTAGCCGGGGAGCTGTTTTTT,CASSFLAGELFF
-,TRBJ2-2,TRBV28,many,TGTGCCAGCAGATTGCCCGCTCTCGACACCGGGGAGCTGTTTTTT,CASRLPALDTGELFF
TRBD2,TRBJ2-7,TRBV27,many,TGTGCCAGTCGGACGGGAGGGACCGAGCAGTACTTC,CASRTGGTEQYF
-,TRBJ1-6,TRBV12-3/TRBV12-4,many,TGTGCCAGCAGTTTAGGGGGGGCGAATTCACCCCTCCACTTT,CASSLGGANSPLHF
-,TRBJ2-5,TRBV28,few,TGTGCCAGCAGTTTATTGGGGGCCGGAGAGACCCAGTACTTC,CASSLLGAGETQYF
-,TRBJ1-1,TRBV27,many,TGTGCCAGCAGGGCCCACGAGGGCGGAGCTTTCTTT,CASRAHEGGAFF
-,TRBJ1-1,TRBV11-3,many,TGTGCCAGCAGCTTAGGGGACGGGAACACTGAAGCTTTCTTT,CASSLGDGNTEAFF
-,TRBJ2-7,TRBV3-1,many,TGTGCCAGCAGCCAAGATGGCGGTTCAGGGGCGCAGTACTTC,CASSQDGGSGAQYF
TRBD2,TRBJ2-7,TRBV11-2,many,TGTGCCAGCAGCTTAGCTCCCCCCGGAGCGGGAGGTTACGAGCAGTACTTC,CASSLAPPGAGGYEQYF
TRBD1,TRBJ1-1,TRBV4-1,-,TGCGCCAGCAGCCAAGTTTTTTCGCGACAGGGGGCGAGTAACACTGAAGCTTTCTTT,CASSQVFSRQGASNTEAFF
-,TRBJ2-3,TRBV6-2/TRBV6-3,many,TGTGCCAGCAGTTACCCCCAGAGCACAGATACGCAGTATTTT,CASSYPQSTDTQYF
-,TRBJ2-2,TRBV20-1,few,TGCAGTGCTACTGGGAACACCGGGGAGCTGTTTTTT,CSATGNTGELFF
-,TRBJ2-1,TRBV7-8,-,TGTGCCAGCACCCAACGTCGGGCTCAACCCGCCAATGAGCAGTTCTTC,CASTQRRAQPANEQFF
-,TRBJ2-7,TRBV2,many,TGTGCCAGCAGTGACACCACGGCCTACGAGCAGTACTTC,CASSDTTAYEQYF
-,TRBJ1-2,TRBV7-9,-,TGTGCCAGCAGCTCCAGAGGGTGGGGCCAGAGGGATTACTATGGCTACACCTTC,CASSSRGWGQRDYYGYTF
-,TRBJ2-6,TRBV6-5,-,TGTGCCAGCAGTTACCGGGAATCTGGGGCCAACGTCCTGACTTTC,CASSYRESGANVLTF
TRBD2,TRBJ2-1,TRBV6-1,many,TGTGCCAGCAGTGCCGAACTAGCGGGAGGGCCTGAGCAGTTCTTC,CASSAELAGGPEQFF
TRBD2,TRBJ2-1,TRBV7-9,many,TGTGCCAGCATCCTACTCCCGGGACTAGCGGCCTTGGGAGAGCAGTTCTTC,CASILLPGLAALGEQFF
-,TRBJ1-5,TRBV6-2/TRBV6-3,many,TGTGCCAGCAGTTTAACCGCGAGGCGGCCCCAGCATTTT,CASSLTARRPQHF
-,TRBJ2-7,TRBV29-1,-,TGCAGCGTTCTGCAGGGTGATGTTGGCTACGAGCAGTACTTC,CSVLQGDVGYEQYF